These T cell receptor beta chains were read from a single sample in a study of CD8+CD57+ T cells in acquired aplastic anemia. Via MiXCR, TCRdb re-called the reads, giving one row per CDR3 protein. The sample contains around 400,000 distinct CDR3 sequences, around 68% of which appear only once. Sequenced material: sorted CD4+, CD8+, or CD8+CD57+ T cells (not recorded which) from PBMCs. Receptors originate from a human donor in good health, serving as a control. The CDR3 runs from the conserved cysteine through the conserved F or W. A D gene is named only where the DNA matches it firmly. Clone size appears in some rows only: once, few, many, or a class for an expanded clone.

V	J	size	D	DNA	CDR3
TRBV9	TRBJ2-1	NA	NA	NA	CASSRLALDKAPQFF
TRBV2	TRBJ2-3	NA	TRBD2	TGTGCCAGCAGCGTAGCCGGTAGCGGGGGCATTGCAGATACGCAGTATTTT	CASSVAGSGGIADTQYF
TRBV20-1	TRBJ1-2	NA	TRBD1	TGCAGTGCTTCTGGGACAGGGAATAACTACACCTTC	CSASGTGNNYTF
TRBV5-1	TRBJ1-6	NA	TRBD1	TGCGCCAGCAGCCTGGGGACAGGGGGGATACCCAATTCACCCCTCCACTTT	CASSLGTGGIPNSPLHF
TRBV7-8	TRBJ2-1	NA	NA	TGTGCCAGCGGCGCAGCACAGGACAATGAGCAGTTGTTC	CASGAAQDNEQLF
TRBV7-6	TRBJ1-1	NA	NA	TGTGCCAGCAGCCCAGACCGGGGAGCAAGTGAAGCTTCCTTT	CASSPDRGASEASF
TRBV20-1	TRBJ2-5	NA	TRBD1	TGCAGCGTTGAAGGGCGGTCAGGGGGTAAGACCCAGTACTTC	CSVEGRSGGKTQYF
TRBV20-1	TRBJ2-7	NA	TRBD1	TGCAGTGCTGCGGGACAGGGAGACGAGCAGTACTTC	CSAAGQGDEQYF
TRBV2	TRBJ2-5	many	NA	TGTGCCAGCAGTTTAAGATTCCAAGAGACCCAGTACTTC	CASSLRFQETQYF
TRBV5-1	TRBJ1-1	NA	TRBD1	TGTGCCAGCAGCTTCGGGACAGGCGGCAGGGACACTGAAGCTTTCTTT	CASSFGTGGRDTEAFF
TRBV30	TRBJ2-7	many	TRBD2	TGTGCCTGGAGGGGGACTAGGCAGGGGAACTACGAGCAGTACTTC	CAWRGTRQGNYEQYF
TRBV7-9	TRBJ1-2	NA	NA	TGCGGCGGCGCCGGAACAGACTATGGCTACACCTTC	CGGAGTDYGYTF
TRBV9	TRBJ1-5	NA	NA	TGTGCCAGCAGCGTAGGGGGAGGGGAGCAGTTTCAGGCCCAGCATTTT	CASSVGGGEQFQAQHF
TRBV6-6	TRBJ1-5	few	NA	TGTGCCAGCAGTCAGGGAACGAGCAATCAGCCCCAGCATTTT	CASSQGTSNQPQHF
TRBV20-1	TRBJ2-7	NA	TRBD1	TGCAGTGCTATTCCGGGACAGGGGGCCTACGAGCAGTACTTC	CSAIPGQGAYEQYF
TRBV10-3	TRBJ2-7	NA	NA	TGTGCCACCGAGCCGGGGGGCGCTTCATACGAGCAGTACTTC	CATEPGGASYEQYF
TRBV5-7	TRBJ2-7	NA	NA	TGTGCCAGCAGTGAACCGGCAGAACTGAACTACGAGCAGTACTTC	CASSEPAELNYEQYF
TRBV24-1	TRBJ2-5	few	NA	TGTGCCACCAGTGATGGGGGAAAGACCCAGTACTTC	CATSDGGKTQYF
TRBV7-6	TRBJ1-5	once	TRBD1	TGTGCCAGCAGCCGCCAGGGGGGTAATCAACAGCCCCAGCCCCAGCATTTT	CASSRQGGNQQPQPQHF
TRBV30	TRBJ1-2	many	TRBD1	TGTGCCTGGAGGAGGACAGGGAGGGAGTATGGCTACACCTTC	CAWRRTGREYGYTF
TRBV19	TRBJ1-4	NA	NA	TGTGCCAGTAGTATTGGGTATAATGAAAAACTGTTTTTT	CASSIGYNEKLFF
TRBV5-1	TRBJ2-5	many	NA	TGCGCCAGCAGCTTGTTGCAGGGACGACAAGAGACCCAGTACTTC	CASSLLQGRQETQYF
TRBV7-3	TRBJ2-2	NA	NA	TGTGCTAGCAGCACCACACTGGCCGGCGCGCTGTTTTTT	CASSTTLAGALFF
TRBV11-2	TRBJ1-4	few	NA	TGTGCCAGTACCCCTGGGGATACGGGGTTAACTAATGAAAAACTGTTTTTT	CASTPGDTGLTNEKLFF
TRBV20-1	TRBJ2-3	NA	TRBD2	TGCAGTGCTAGAGATGGGGGGAGGGGTAGAGATACGCAGTATTTT	CSARDGGRGRDTQYF
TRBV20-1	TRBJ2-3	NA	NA	TGCAGCCCCGGGAGTGCGGGGGATACGCAGTATTTT	CSPGSAGDTQYF
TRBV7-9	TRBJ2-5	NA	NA	TGTGCCAGCAGCTTAATGGCCGGGCTAGACAAGAACATTTACTTC	CASSLMAGLDKNIYF
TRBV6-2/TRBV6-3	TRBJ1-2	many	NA	TGTGCCAGCAGTTACTCGGGGATGACTGGCTACACCTTC	CASSYSGMTGYTF
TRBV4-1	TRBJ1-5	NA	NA	TGCGCCAGCAGCTCCTTAGGTCTGGGAAATCAGCCCCAGCATTTT	CASSSLGLGNQPQHF
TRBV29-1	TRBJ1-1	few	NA	TGCAGCGTTGACGCGGGGGCTTTCTTT	CSVDAGAFF
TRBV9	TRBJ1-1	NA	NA	TGTGCCAGCAGCGTAGAGATCGTAAGGGACACTGAAGCTTTCTTT	CASSVEIVRDTEAFF
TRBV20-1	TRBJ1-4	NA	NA	TGCAGTGCTAGAGACCGGATAGGCTCCTTGTTTTTT	CSARDRIGSLFF
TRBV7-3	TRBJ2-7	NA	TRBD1	TGTGCCAGCAGCTTAGCTACAGGGACAGTTGGCCACACCTTC	CASSLATGTVGHTF
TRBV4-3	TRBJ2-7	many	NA	TGCGCCAGCAGCCAAGAACGGGGGTTTGAGCAGTACTTC	CASSQERGFEQYF
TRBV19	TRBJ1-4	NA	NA	TGTGCCAGTAGAGAGCTTACGGGAAAAATAGACTTT	CASRELTGKIDF
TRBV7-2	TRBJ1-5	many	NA	TGTGCCAGCAGCTTAGTTGGACAGTACAATCAGCCCCAGCATTTT	CASSLVGQYNQPQHF
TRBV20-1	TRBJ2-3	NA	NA	TGCAGTGCTAGAGGCGAAACAGATACGCAGTATTTT	CSARGETDTQYF
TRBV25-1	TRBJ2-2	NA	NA	TGTGCCAGCAGTACACCGAACACCGGGGAGCTGTTTTTT	CASSTPNTGELFF
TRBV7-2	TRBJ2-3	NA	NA	TGTGCCAGCAGCAAGGACTCCACCCCCCACGATACGCAGTATTTT	CASSKDSTPHDTQYF
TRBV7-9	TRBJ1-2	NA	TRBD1	TGTGCCAGCAGCCTAGGACAGGGGCCTCAACTTGGCTACACCTTC	CASSLGQGPQLGYTF
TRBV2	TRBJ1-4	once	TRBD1	TGTGCCAGCAGTTCGAGGGGACAGGGAGAAAAACTGTTTTTT	CASSSRGQGEKLFF
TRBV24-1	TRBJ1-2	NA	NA	TGTGCCACCAGTGATCGGTTTGGGTATGGCTACACCTTC	CATSDRFGYGYTF
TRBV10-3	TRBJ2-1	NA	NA	TGTGCCGGCCAGAGGAGAGAGACCTACAATGAGCAGTTCTTC	CAGQRRETYNEQFF
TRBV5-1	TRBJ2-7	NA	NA	TGCGCCAGCAGCGGTACTGAGAGCTCCTACGAGCAGTACTTC	CASSGTESSYEQYF
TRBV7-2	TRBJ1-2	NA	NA	NA	CASSLYDGYTFGSTF
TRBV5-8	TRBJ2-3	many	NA	TGTGCCAGCAGCTTGGGAGGGGGCCGGGGGACAGATACGCAGTATTTT	CASSLGGGRGTDTQYF
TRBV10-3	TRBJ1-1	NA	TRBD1	TGTGCCATCGCCGACAGGGGGGGGGCTGAAGCTTTCTTT	CAIADRGGAEAFF
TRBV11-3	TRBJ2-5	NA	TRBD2	TGTGCCAGCAGCGTAGGTACAGTGGGGGGGGGAGAGACCCAGTACTTC	CASSVGTVGGGETQYF
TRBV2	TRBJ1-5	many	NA	TGTGCCAGCAGTGACCCCACGAGGGCGCGGAATCAGCCCCAGCATTTT	CASSDPTRARNQPQHF
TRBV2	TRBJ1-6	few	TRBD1	TGTGCCAGCAGCTTAGGTGGGACAGGGACCTCACCCCTCCACTTT	CASSLGGTGTSPLHF
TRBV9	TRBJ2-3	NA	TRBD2	TGTGCCAGCAGGTCCTTAGCGGGGGGGCCAGATACGCAGTATTTT	CASRSLAGGPDTQYF
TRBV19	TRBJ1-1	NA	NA	TGTGCCAGTAGTATGGGGTCTGAAGCTTTCTTT	CASSMGSEAFF
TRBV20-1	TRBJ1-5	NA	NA	TGCAGTGCTTCCTGGGTAAATCAAGACACCCAGCATTTT	CSASWVNQDTQHF
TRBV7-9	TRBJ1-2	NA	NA	TGTGCCAGCAGCTTCGAGGGGAGGGTAGGTGGCTACACCTTC	CASSFEGRVGGYTF
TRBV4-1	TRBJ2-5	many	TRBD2	TGCGCCAGCAGCCAAGTTAGCGGGGGGCGGGAAGAGACCCAGTACTTC	CASSQVSGGREETQYF
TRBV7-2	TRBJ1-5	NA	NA	TGTGCCACCACCAGAATTAGCGGGGATCACGCGCAGTACTTT	CATTRISGDHAQYF
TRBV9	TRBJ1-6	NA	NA	TGTGCCAGCAGCCCAGCGGGACGAAGAAATCAGCCCCACTTT	CASSPAGRRNQPHF
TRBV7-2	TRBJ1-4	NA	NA	TGTGCCAGCAGCTCCCAGGGTAGTGAAAAACTGTTCTTT	CASSSQGSEKLFF
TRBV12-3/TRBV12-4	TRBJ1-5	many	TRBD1	TGTGCCAGCACCCTGACAGGGGGTCAAGTCAATCAGCCCCAGCATTTT	CASTLTGGQVNQPQHF